The 2 T cell receptor beta chains in this list originate from one sample, sequenced in a study of cytomegalovirus exposure and HLA in healthy donors. Using immunoSEQ multiplex PCR, the repertoire was profiled, and TCRdb retains in-frame clones only, with some absent. Of under 95,000 clones listed, approximately 91% were seen once; the top ten hold about 2.2%. Sequenced material: PBMCs. The receptor set was obtained from a man in his thirties or forties in good health and CMV-seronegative.

The V gene is TRBV14, the J gene TRBJ2-2; 11 bases match TRBD2. J gave up 0 bases and V 1 base, and 4 bases lay outside the gene matches. Germline CDR1 is SGHDN and CDR2 is FVKESK. The CDR3 has 18 amino acids. CDR3 bases: TGTGCCAGCAGCCAAGGGACTAGCGGGTTCGCGAACACCGGGGAGCTGTTTTTT. Its protein is CASSQGTSGFANTGELFF.

The chain employs TRBV19 and TRBJ2-3; D is possibly TRBD1 (6 bases). V lost 4 bases and J lost 2, with 10 bases in between. Germline CDR1 reads LNHDA; CDR2 reads SQIVND (reference sequence). This CDR3 region has 14 residues. CDR3 in amino acids: CASSTGDFTDTQYF. CDR3 nucleotides: TGTGCCAGTAGTACAGGGGATTTCACAGATACGCAGTATTTT. The full variable domain, rest sourced from reference TRBV19 and TRBJ2-3, is DGGITQSPKYLFRKEGQNVTLSCEQNLNHDAMYWYRQDPGQGLRLIYYSQIVNDFQKGDIAEGYSVSREKKESFPLTVTSAQKNPTAFYLCASSTGDFTDTQYFGPGTRLTVL.